These 14 T cell receptor beta chains came from one sample sequenced in a study of T cell responses to AZD1222 COVID-19 vaccine. The data were produced by immunoSEQ multiplex PCR, yet TCRdb's version contains in-frame clones alone and is incomplete. The sample contains approximately 210,000 clones, roughly nine tenths of which appear only once. Sequencing was performed on peripheral blood, taken 28 days after the second AZD1222 dose. These receptors all stem from an adult who received the AZD1222 COVID-19 vaccine.

The gene calls are TRBV5-7 and TRBJ2-1, with no clear D. TRBV5-7 has ORF status, its function being uncertain. The CDR3 is 13 amino acids. Between the trimmed V and J ends, which lost 1 base and 10 bases, there was a span of 12 bases. CDR3 sequence reads: CASSLLLTDEQFF. Written as DNA, the CDR3 is TGTGCCAGCAGCTTGCTTCTAACGGACGAGCAGTTCTTC.

The chain links TRBV9 to TRBJ1-2; TRBD1 aligns across 7 bases. The V segment lost 4 bases and the J segment 5 bases; nucleotides outside the gene matches: 11. The CDR3 runs to 15 residues. Germline CDR1 is SGDLS and CDR2 is YYNGEE. CDR3 sequence reads: CASSLRDRSDYGYTF. CDR3 sequence (DNA): TGTGCCAGCAGCCTCCGGGACAGATCGGATTATGGCTACACCTTC. Together with reference TRBV9 and TRBJ1-2, the CDR3 gives the full variable domain: DSGVTQTPKHLITATGQRVTLRCSPRSGDLSVYWYQQSLDQGLQFLIQYYNGEERAKGNILERFSAQQFPDLHSELNLSSLELGDSALYFCASSLRDRSDYGYTFGSGTRLTVV.

The chain links TRBV4-3 to TRBJ1-1; D not resolved. This CDR3 region has 14 residues. Trimming pared 1 base from V and 5 bases from J, leaving 11 bases between. CDR1 and CDR2 from the germline V gene are LGHNA and YSLEER. The DNA for the CDR3 is TGCGCCAGCAGCCAAGGATCACTAGTGACTGAAGCTTTCTTT. The encoded protein is CASSQGSLVTEAFF.

The chain links TRBV6-5 to TRBJ1-6; 7 nucleotides line up with TRBD1. This CDR3 is 15 amino acids long. Germline V gene lookup returns CDR1 MNHEY and CDR2 SVGAGI. J gave up 4 bases and V 5 bases, and 5 bases lay outside the gene matches. CDR3 protein: CASSPRQGYNSPLHF. The DNA for the CDR3 is TGTGCCAGCAGTCCCAGACAGGGATATAATTCACCCCTCCACTTT.

The rearrangement uses TRBV7-3 and TRBJ2-6, with 7 bases matching TRBD1. Germline V gene data show CDR1 as SGHTA and CDR2 as FQGTGA. The CDR3 has 16 amino acids. V shed 5 bases, J shed 0 bases, and the junction held 4 bases outside the gene matches. CDR3 in amino acids: CASSDYRGSGANVLTF. The CDR3 nucleotides read TGTGCCAGCAGCGATTACAGGGGCTCTGGGGCCAACGTCCTGACTTTC.

V and J are TRBV3-1 (or the pseudogene TRBV3-2) and TRBJ2-5; TRBD2 is a possible D gene (6 bases). V lost 6 bases, J lost 4 bases, and 21 bases lay in between. The CDR3 consists of 16 residues. Germline V gives CDR1 LGHDT, CDR2 YNNKEL (reference sequence). Written as DNA, the CDR3 is TGTGCCAGCAGACCCACAGCCGCCGGGAGTGTAGAGACCCAGTACTTC. Protein: CASRPTAAGSVETQYF.

This clone appeared once. The chain joins TRBV28 to TRBJ1-2, with TRBD1 identical over 10 bases. V shed 5 bases, J shed 4 bases, and the junction held 4 bases outside the gene matches. The germline gives CDR1 MDHEN, CDR2 SYDVKM. This CDR3 spans 14 amino acids. The CDR3, as DNA: TGTGCCAGCAGTCCAGACAGGGGGCTCTATGGCTACACCTTC. It encodes CASSPDRGLYGYTF.

The chain links TRBV27 to TRBJ2-7; no clear D gene. Trimming stripped 4 bases from V and 0 bases from J, with 7 bases between. Per the germline V gene, CDR1 is MNHEY and CDR2 is SMNVEV (reference sequence). The CDR3 has 13 amino acids. CDR3 loop: CASSSGVSYEQYF. CDR3 nucleotide sequence: TGTGCCAGCAGTTCCGGAGTCTCCTACGAGCAGTACTTC.

V gene TRBV4-1 combines with J gene TRBJ2-5, with D possibly being TRBD1 (6 bases). CDR1 is MGHRA, CDR2 YSYEKL, per germline. Trimming stripped 1 base from V and 2 bases from J, with 11 bases between. The CDR3 runs 15 residues. Here the CDR3 DNA reads TGCGCCAGCAGCCAAGGACAGGCCCTACAAGAGACCCAGTACTTC. Its protein is CASSQGQALQETQYF.

This chain joins TRBV18 and TRBJ1-3; D is unclear. CDR3 size: 14 residues. V dropped 4 bases and J dropped 2 bases, with 9 bases sitting between them. CDR1 is KGHSH and CDR2 is LQKENI in the germline V gene. Written as DNA, the CDR3 is TGTGCCAGCTCACGGGTACCCCCTGGAAACACCATATATTTT. This translates into CASSRVPPGNTIYF.

The chain couples TRBV6-5 to TRBJ1-4; no clear D. Trimming stripped 4 bases from V and 7 bases from J, with 7 bases between. Germline V gene sequence: CDR1 MNHEY, CDR2 SVGAGI. The CDR3 has 12 amino acids. CDR3 residues: CASSSNGEKLFF. The CDR3 nucleotides read TGTGCCAGCAGTTCTAATGGTGAAAAACTGTTTTTT.

V is TRBV29-1 and J is TRBJ1-2, with no clear D. V was trimmed by 7 bases and J by 0 bases, leaving 9 bases between them. Germline loops: CDR1 SQVTM, CDR2 ANQGSEA. CDR3 length: 12 amino acids. The CDR3 DNA follows: TGCAGCGCCCGAGCAGCTAACTATGGCTACACCTTC. This sequence encodes CSARAANYGYTF.

The chain is built from TRBV28 and TRBJ2-1; D could derive from TRBD1 or TRBD2 (5 bases each). The germline gives CDR1 MDHEN, CDR2 SYDVKM. The CDR3 runs to 15 residues. Trimming removed 3 bases from V and 0 bases from J, with 9 bases in between. The CDR3 reads CASSLWGSSYNEQFF. DNA of the CDR3: TGTGCCAGCAGTTTGTGGGGGAGCTCCTACAATGAGCAGTTCTTC.

The CDR3 here is CASSLFTGERTDTQYF. CDR3 DNA sequence: TGTGCCAGCAGCTTATTCACAGGGGAACGAACAGATACGCAGTATTTT. J is TRBJ2-3 and V is TRBV5-6; 7 bases match TRBD1. Germline V lookup: CDR1 SGHDT, CDR2 YYEEEE. The ends lost 2 bases at V and 3 bases at J; junction bases unmatched: 9. This CDR3 is 16 amino acids long.